This TCR beta chain was sequenced during a study of cytomegalovirus exposure and HLA in healthy donors. Study results and caveats: A prior analysis recorded that most TCR beta V segments were productive about 87% or about 30% of the time. Cytomegalovirus status was reportedly diagnosed by the classifier with high specificity and sensitivity. For TCR beta chains, V- and J-gene trimming was later linked to a missense DCLRE1C variant. Later analysis placed DRB1 highest and HLA-C lowest in TCR association rates, which differed by HLA locus.

Germline CDR1 reads MNHNS; CDR2 reads SASEGT. The CDR3 is 12 residues long. The V end was cut by 6 bases, the J end by 4 bases, with 10 bases between. 60 Vbeta and 13 Jbeta primers were used in PCR. Repertoires were generated with immunoSEQ multiplex PCR, while TCRdb's copy carries only in-frame clones and drops some. The table includes about 120,000 clones, 80% detected once. Turning to this clone: Its antigen is as yet unknown.

Specimen: PBMCs. The chain is built from TRBV6-1 and TRBJ2-7; D is perhaps TRBD2 (5 bases). This receptor was identified in a female donor in good health and CMV-seropositive. The CDR3 coding sequence is TGTGCCAGCAGCTGGACGGGGTACGAGCAGTACTTC. Translating it yields CASSWTGYEQYF.